This T cell receptor (beta chain) was documented in a study of shared clonotypes between healthy human individuals. Overall study context: With ages of 18 to 49, the donors were two women and three men.

CD45RO-negative, CCR7-positively selected cells formed the naive CD8 fraction, excluding terminally differentiated effector memory CD45RA+ cells. V dropped 0 bases and J dropped 5 bases, with 11 bases sitting between them. This CDR3 comprises 14 residues. The germline V gene encodes CDR1 SGHNT and CDR2 YENEEA. Under the authors' procedure: Sequence data from immunoSEQ were junction-only and lacked quality scores; consequently, filtering differed. Some clones are missing from TCRdb's copy, which holds only in-frame ones; the method was immunoSEQ multiplex PCR. V, J and clone size are those of that table, while D and trimming were read from the DNA. The table records approximately 810,000 clones, approximately 92% of them present only once.

This sequence was found in a man aged 25 to 40 in good health. The sample taken for sequencing was naive CD8+ T cells sorted from blood. The chain links TRBV11-3 to TRBJ2-7, with D possibly matching TRBD2 (6 bases). This chain's CDR3 is CASSLDAGSNEQYF. Written as DNA, the CDR3 is TGTGCCAGCAGCTTAGACGCGGGGTCGAACGAGCAGTACTTC.